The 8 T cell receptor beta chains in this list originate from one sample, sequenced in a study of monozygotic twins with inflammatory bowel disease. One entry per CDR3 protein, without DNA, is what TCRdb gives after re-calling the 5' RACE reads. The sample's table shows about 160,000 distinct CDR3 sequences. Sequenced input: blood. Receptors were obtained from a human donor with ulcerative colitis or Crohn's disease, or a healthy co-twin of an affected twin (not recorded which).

CDR3 protein: CASSRSRGGWTDEQFF. The chain employs TRBV3-1 and TRBJ2-1; checking the TCRdb D call of TRBD1 is not possible without DNA. Per germline, CDR1 LGHDT and CDR2 YNNKEL (reference sequence). CDR3 size: 16 residues.

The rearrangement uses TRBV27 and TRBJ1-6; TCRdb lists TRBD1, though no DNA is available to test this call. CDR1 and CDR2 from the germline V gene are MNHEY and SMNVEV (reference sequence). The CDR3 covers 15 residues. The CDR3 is CASTEDRAYNSPLHF.

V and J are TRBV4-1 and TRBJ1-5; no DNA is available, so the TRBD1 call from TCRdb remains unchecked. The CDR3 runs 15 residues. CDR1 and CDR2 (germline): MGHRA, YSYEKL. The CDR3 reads CASSQGNRAYQPQHF.

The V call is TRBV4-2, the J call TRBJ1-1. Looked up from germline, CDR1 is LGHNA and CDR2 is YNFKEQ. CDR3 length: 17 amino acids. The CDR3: CASSQDRGLGLRTEAFF.

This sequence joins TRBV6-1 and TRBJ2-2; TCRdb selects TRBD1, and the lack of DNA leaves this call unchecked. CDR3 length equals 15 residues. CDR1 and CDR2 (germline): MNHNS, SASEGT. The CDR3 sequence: CASSERDRRTGELFF.

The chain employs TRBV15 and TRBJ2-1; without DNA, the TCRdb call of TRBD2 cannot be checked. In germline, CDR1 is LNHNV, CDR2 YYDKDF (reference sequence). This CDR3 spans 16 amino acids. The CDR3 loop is CATSRGFGLAGYEQFF.

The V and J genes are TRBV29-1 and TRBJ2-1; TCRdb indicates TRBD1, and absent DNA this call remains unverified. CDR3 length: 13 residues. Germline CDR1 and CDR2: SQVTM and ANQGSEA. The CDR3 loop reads CSVSGTTYNEQFF.

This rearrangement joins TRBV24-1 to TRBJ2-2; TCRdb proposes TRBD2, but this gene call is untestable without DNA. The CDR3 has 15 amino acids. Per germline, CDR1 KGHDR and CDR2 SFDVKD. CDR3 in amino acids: CATSEVTSGTGELFF.